This T cell receptor (beta chain) was identified during a study of Ad26.COV2.S vaccination and SARS-CoV-2 variants. The sample holds one count of this clone. Per the germline V gene, CDR1 is SNHLY and CDR2 is FYNNEI. The V end was cut by 7 bases, the J end by 3 bases, with 16 bases between. The CDR3 length is 14 residues. Stated treatment: roughly 18 received Ad26.COV2.S at low or high dose, single or two shots; roughly five received placebo; per-sample allocation not given. Day 63 after the first injection of vaccine or placebo was the sampling time. The table came from immunoSEQ multiplex PCR; TCRdb's copy has only in-frame clones and leaves some out. In the table there are roughly 510,000 clones, around 85% of which are singletons.

The source is a person between 18 and 65 years old who received the Ad26.COV2.S COVID-19 vaccine or a placebo. The genes are TRBV2 and TRBJ2-7, with a tentative D call TRBD1 (5 bases). This material consisted of peripheral blood, taken in a trial of Ad26.COV2.S vaccine versus placebo. The CDR3 DNA follows: TGTGCCAGCACTGCGACAGAAGTTAGCTACGAGCAGTACTTC. Protein: CASTATEVSYEQYF.